A selection of T cell receptor beta chains follows, all from one sample in a study of CD8 T cells in ankylosing spondylitis. One entry per CDR3 protein results from TCRdb running MiXCR on the 5' RACE reads. The sample shows hundreds of thousands of distinct CDR3 sequences, about a sixth of them seen only once. Sequencing was carried out using blood, either unsorted or a sorted T cell fraction (not recorded which). These receptors were collected from a male donor with ankylosing spondylitis. The CDR3 runs from the conserved cysteine through the conserved F or W. The order of the fields is J gene, clone size, D gene, V gene, CDR3 DNA, CDR3 protein. The D gene is left open where the match is weak. Not all rows give a size; the values are once, few, many and, for expanded clones, a class.

j_gene: TRBJ2-1
abundance: few
d_gene: TRBD1
v_gene: TRBV4-1
CDR3nt: TGCGCCAGCAGCTTCAGGGGGCTGGGTGAGCAGTTCTTC
CDR3aa: CASSFRGLGEQFF

j_gene: TRBJ2-7
abundance: NA
d_gene: TRBD1
v_gene: TRBV27
CDR3nt: TGTGCCAGCAGTCCCGACAGGGGGCTGTACGAGCAGTACTTC
CDR3aa: CASSPDRGLYEQYF

j_gene: TRBJ2-1
abundance: few
d_gene: TRBD2
v_gene: TRBV2
CDR3nt: TGTGCCAGCAGCGACCCAGCTAGCGGGGGGGCCTCCTACAATGAGCAGTTCTTC
CDR3aa: CASSDPASGGASYNEQFF

j_gene: TRBJ1-2
abundance: few
d_gene: NA
v_gene: TRBV9
CDR3nt: TGTGCCAGCAGTGCATTTAGCTATGGCTACACCTTC
CDR3aa: CASSAFSYGYTF

j_gene: TRBJ2-7
abundance: NA
d_gene: NA
v_gene: TRBV7-9
CDR3nt: TGTGCCAGCAGCTTAGCTTGGGTGTCTGGGGGCGACGAGCAGTACTTC
CDR3aa: CASSLAWVSGGDEQYF

j_gene: TRBJ2-7
abundance: few
d_gene: TRBD2
v_gene: TRBV6-1
CDR3nt: TGTGCCAGCAGACGATCGACTAGCGGGAGTCACGAGCAGTACTTC
CDR3aa: CASRRSTSGSHEQYF

j_gene: TRBJ2-7
abundance: NA
d_gene: NA
v_gene: TRBV4-1
CDR3nt: TGCGCCAGCAGCCAAGCGATAGGCTACGAGCAGTACTTC
CDR3aa: CASSQAIGYEQYF

j_gene: TRBJ2-1
abundance: NA
d_gene: NA
v_gene: TRBV10-3
CDR3nt: TGTGCCATCAGTGGTGAGGGTTCCTACAATGAGCAGTTCTTC
CDR3aa: CAISGEGSYNEQFF

j_gene: TRBJ2-7
abundance: NA
d_gene: NA
v_gene: TRBV4-1
CDR3nt: TGCGCCAGCAGCCAAGAGTCGCGCGGTCCCTACGAGCAGTACTTC
CDR3aa: CASSQESRGPYEQYF

j_gene: TRBJ2-4
abundance: NA
d_gene: NA
v_gene: TRBV21-1
CDR3nt: TGTGCCAGCAGCAAAGCAGTGACAAAAACCAAAAACATTCAGTACTTC
CDR3aa: CASSKAVTKTKNIQYF

j_gene: TRBJ1-1
abundance: NA
d_gene: TRBD1
v_gene: TRBV28
CDR3nt: TGTGCCAGCAGTTTATCGCCGGGACAGGTGGGTAATGAAGCTTTCTTT
CDR3aa: CASSLSPGQVGNEAFF

j_gene: TRBJ2-7
abundance: few
d_gene: TRBD1
v_gene: TRBV25-1
CDR3nt: TGTGCCAGCAGTCCCACAGGGGATGGTGCCTACGAGCAGTACTTC
CDR3aa: CASSPTGDGAYEQYF

j_gene: TRBJ2-7
abundance: few
d_gene: NA
v_gene: TRBV7-8
CDR3nt: TGTGCCAGCAGCTTAGTGGGGGTTGGGGTAGCGGTCCCCTACGAGCAGTACTTC
CDR3aa: CASSLVGVGVAVPYEQYF

j_gene: TRBJ2-7
abundance: NA
d_gene: NA
v_gene: TRBV20-1
CDR3nt: TGCAGTGCTAGAGATCCCACGGGGGTTCCCTACGAGCAGTACTTC
CDR3aa: CSARDPTGVPYEQYF

j_gene: TRBJ2-4
abundance: NA
d_gene: NA
v_gene: TRBV20-1
CDR3nt: TGCAGTGCTTCCCTACCTAGCGTCATTCAGTACTTC
CDR3aa: CSASLPSVIQYF

j_gene: TRBJ1-2
abundance: NA
d_gene: NA
v_gene: TRBV12-3/TRBV12-4
CDR3nt: TGTGCCAGCAGTCCTCCGGGGGGGATGGGGTATGGCTACACCTTC
CDR3aa: CASSPPGGMGYGYTF

j_gene: TRBJ2-3
abundance: many
d_gene: NA
v_gene: TRBV12-3/TRBV12-4
CDR3nt: TGTGCCAGCAGTCCCCTGGGACTTCTCACAGATACGCAGTATTTT
CDR3aa: CASSPLGLLTDTQYF

j_gene: TRBJ2-5
abundance: NA
d_gene: TRBD2
v_gene: TRBV10-3
CDR3nt: TGTGCCATCAGCCCTACCACTAGCGACCAAGAGACCCAGTACTTC
CDR3aa: CAISPTTSDQETQYF

j_gene: TRBJ1-1
abundance: NA
d_gene: NA
v_gene: TRBV3-1
CDR3nt: TGTGCCAGCAGCCACGCCGGGGGGATGAACACTGAAGCTTTCTTT
CDR3aa: CASSHAGGMNTEAFF

j_gene: TRBJ2-1
abundance: NA
d_gene: TRBD2
v_gene: TRBV6-1
CDR3nt: TGTGCCAGCAGTCCGGGACTAGCGTTAGTTGAGCAGTTCTTC
CDR3aa: CASSPGLALVEQFF

j_gene: TRBJ2-5
abundance: NA
d_gene: TRBD2
v_gene: TRBV11-3
CDR3nt: TGTGCCAGCAGCTTACCGAGCGGGGGACTTCAAGAGACCCAGTACTTC
CDR3aa: CASSLPSGGLQETQYF

j_gene: TRBJ2-3
abundance: NA
d_gene: TRBD2
v_gene: TRBV2
CDR3nt: TGTGCCAGCAAGGAAGCGGGGGACACAGATACGCAGTATTTT
CDR3aa: CASKEAGDTDTQYF

j_gene: TRBJ2-5
abundance: NA
d_gene: NA
v_gene: TRBV2
CDR3nt: TGTGCCAGCAGAGATACTAGCCAAGAGACCCAGTACTTC
CDR3aa: CASRDTSQETQYF

j_gene: TRBJ2-3
abundance: few
d_gene: NA
v_gene: TRBV6-1
CDR3nt: TGTGCCAGCAGTGAGCGGGGGCAGGATTACACAGATACGCAGTATTTT
CDR3aa: CASSERGQDYTDTQYF

j_gene: TRBJ2-3
abundance: few
d_gene: NA
v_gene: TRBV7-2
CDR3nt: TGTGCCAGCAGCTCCACGTGGGGTACAGATACGCAGTATTTT
CDR3aa: CASSSTWGTDTQYF

j_gene: TRBJ2-3
abundance: NA
d_gene: TRBD1
v_gene: TRBV7-9
CDR3nt: TGTGCCAGCAGCTTATGGACAGGGGTCACAGATACGCAGTATTTT
CDR3aa: CASSLWTGVTDTQYF

j_gene: TRBJ1-1
abundance: few
d_gene: NA
v_gene: TRBV9
CDR3nt: TGTGCCAGCAGCGTAGGGGGCGCGTCCACTGAAGCTTTCTTT
CDR3aa: CASSVGGASTEAFF

j_gene: TRBJ2-2
abundance: NA
d_gene: TRBD2
v_gene: TRBV11-2
CDR3nt: TGTGCCAGCAGCTTTTCCGGGGGGTCCACCGGGGAGCTGTTTTTT
CDR3aa: CASSFSGGSTGELFF

j_gene: TRBJ2-7
abundance: few
d_gene: TRBD2
v_gene: TRBV20-1
CDR3nt: TGCAGTGCTAGAACTCTAGCGGGCCAGTACGAGCAGTACTTC
CDR3aa: CSARTLAGQYEQYF

j_gene: TRBJ2-3
abundance: once
d_gene: NA
v_gene: TRBV7-6
CDR3nt: TGTGCCAGCAGCTCCCCCGGGGGCGACGTGGGAGATACGCAGTATTTT
CDR3aa: CASSSPGGDVGDTQYF

j_gene: TRBJ2-2
abundance: many
d_gene: NA
v_gene: TRBV14
CDR3nt: TGTGCCAGCAGCCAATATTTTGGGGAGCTGTTTTTT
CDR3aa: CASSQYFGELFF

j_gene: TRBJ1-2
abundance: NA
d_gene: NA
v_gene: TRBV27
CDR3nt: TGTGCCAGCAGTTTTTCAGGAAATAACTATGGCTACACCTTC
CDR3aa: CASSFSGNNYGYTF

j_gene: TRBJ2-7
abundance: many
d_gene: NA
v_gene: TRBV12-3/TRBV12-4
CDR3nt: TGTGCCAGCAGTGCCCATTTTGGGGGCGACACATACGAGCAGTACTTC
CDR3aa: CASSAHFGGDTYEQYF

j_gene: TRBJ2-7
abundance: few
d_gene: NA
v_gene: TRBV7-2
CDR3nt: TGTGCCAGCAGGGACGGAGGAGAATGGGAGCAGTACTTC
CDR3aa: CASRDGGEWEQYF

j_gene: TRBJ1-1
abundance: few
d_gene: TRBD1
v_gene: TRBV7-9
CDR3nt: TGTGCCAGCAGCGGCAGGACAGGGGGCTCCCTTGAAGCTTTCTTT
CDR3aa: CASSGRTGGSLEAFF